This TCR beta chain was identified in a study of blood T cell repertoires in COVID-19. Whole-study context: Donors in the United States, Italy and Spain gave samples during acute or convalescent COVID-19. Sources were T cells, B-cell-depleted T cells, or PBMCs; the material itself was cDNA or gDNA.

V dropped 3 bases and J dropped 7 bases, with 12 bases sitting between them. The germline gives CDR1 MNHNS, CDR2 SASEGT. This CDR3 is built from 13 residues. Per the authors' pipeline: Amplification of reference gene primers provided the estimated nucleated cell counts. Sequenced by immunoSEQ multiplex PCR; TCRdb stores in-frame clones only, minus some. That table gives V, J and clone size, and the DNA gave D and trimming. The sample yields tens of thousands of clones, about nine tenths seen once. The specimen sequenced was peripheral blood. The clonotype was recovered from a woman in her 70s with acute or convalescent COVID-19. The V gene is TRBV6-1, the J gene TRBJ1-2, with a tentative D call TRBD1 (6 bases). The DNA for the CDR3 is TGTGCCAGCAGTGATCCCGACAGGTCTGGCTACACCTTC. Its translation: CASSDPDRSGYTF.